This T cell receptor (beta chain) was documented in a study of T cells in tuberculosis. The wider study: The T cells targeted glucose monomycolate, a mycobacterial lipid, via CD1B. Findings and limits, study-wide: Some low-affinity tetramer-binding T cells may be absent from this sample.

Sequencing used immunoSEQ multiplex PCR; TCRdb keeps in-frame clones, though not all of them. The sample carries 55,000 to 70,000 clones, under 90% recorded once. The CDR3 is made up of 13 amino acids. Trimming at V came to 5 bases and at J to 8 bases, leaving 8 bases not matched to a gene. Germline V gene sequence: CDR1 ENHRY, CDR2 SYGVKD. Sorting used thawed, overnight-rested PBMC stained with anti-CD3, a viability dye and GMM-loaded CD1B tetramer. C32 glucose monomycolate from Rhodococcus equi was loaded onto the CD1B tetramers. Before cryopreservation, the sorted PBMC lost their CD14-expressing monocytes. Each donor contributed roughly 100,000 sorted tetramer-negative cells.

The TCR was taken from an adult woman with latent tuberculosis. The sequencing sample was made of CD1b-GMM tetramer-negative cells sorted from PBMCs. The chain employs TRBV10-3 and TRBJ1-2; 7 positions agree with TRBD1. CDR3 sequence reads: CAISFDRDGGYTF. CDR3 bases: TGTGCCATCAGTTTTGACAGGGATGGCGGCTACACCTTC.